These 18 T cell receptor beta chains were sequenced from one sample in a study of T-cell memory formation after mild COVID-19 listed by TCRdb under 2021. To prepare the library, 5' RACE was applied. The sequencer listed for this sample is Illumina NovaSeq 6000. TCRdb redid the processing of the public reads, applying fastp at Q25 and MiXCR, and retained in-frame beta chains. Each CDR3 protein appears once, grouped with its most common genes and DNA. This sample is represented by some 350,000 distinct CDR3 sequences; under 15% of them were singletons. The ten top clones hold 20% to 25% of the sample. The sequenced sample consisted of PBMCs or a T cell subset sorted from them (not recorded which). The receptors come from a man between 18 and 29 years old who had mild COVID-19 (a few samples of this study predate the infection). The sample titles of this study are shuffled in the database, so cell type and time point are left out; the donor was told from shared clones.

This clonotype showed up just a few times. J is TRBJ2-7 and V is TRBV29-1; D not certain. Germline V gene lookup returns CDR1 SQVTM and CDR2 ANQGSEA. The CDR3 has 13 amino acids. The ends were cut back, 7 bases at V and 0 bases at J, with 13 bases in the middle. The CDR3 DNA reads as TGCAGCGCAATCAGACAAAGCTCCTACGAGCAGTACTTC. Amino acid sequence: CSAIRQSSYEQYF.

This clonotype appeared a few times. The V and J genes are TRBV12-3 or TRBV12-4 and TRBJ2-5, with TRBD1 matching 7 bases. V was pared by 5 bases and J by 4 bases, with 7 bases of the junction left unmatched. The CDR3 is made up of 14 amino acids. The CDR3 protein is CASSVQGIRETQYF. The CDR3 DNA reads TGTGCCAGCAGTGTACAGGGGATAAGAGAGACCCAGTACTTC.

The chain employs TRBV9 and TRBJ1-6; D perhaps matches TRBD1 (5 bases). V was cut by 8 bases and J by 7 bases, with 16 bases left in between. CDR1 SGDLS and CDR2 YYNGEE come from the germline V gene. There are 14 residues in the CDR3. The CDR3 coding sequence is TGTGCCAGTGGGGCAGCGGAACTAAATTCACCCCTCCACTTT. It translates to CASGAAELNSPLHF.

V usage is TRBV7-6 and J usage is TRBJ2-2, with 12 bases that match TRBD2. Per germline, CDR1 SGHVS and CDR2 FNYEAQ. CDR3 length: 18 residues. V gave up 5 bases and J gave up 3 bases; unmatched junction bases: 10. CDR3 sequence (DNA): TGTGCCAGCAGCCGGGCGGCTAGCGGGGGGGCCTACACCGGGGAGCTGTTTTTT. Its protein product is CASSRAASGGAYTGELFF.

In this sample, this clonotype turned up a few times. The rearrangement links TRBV11-1 to TRBJ2-4; D unclear. Trimming removed 1 base at V and 5 bases at J, with 15 bases between. Germline CDR1 reads SGHAT; CDR2 reads FQDESV (reference sequence). This CDR3 comprises 16 residues. The CDR3 bases are TGTGCCAGCAGCTTAGGAGTTCTTGGCCTCCAAAACATTCAGTACTTC. This sequence encodes CASSLGVLGLQNIQYF. The whole variable domain, filled in from reference TRBV11-1 and TRBJ2-4, reads EAEVAQSPRYKITEKSQAVAFWCDPISGHATLYWYRQILGQGPELLVQFQDESVVDDSQLPKDRFSAERLKGVDSTLKIQPAELGDSAMYLCASSLGVLGLQNIQYFGAGTRLSVL.

This clonotype was observed a handful of times. The chain combines TRBV29-1 with TRBJ2-3; 8 positions agree with TRBD1. CDR3 size: 14 residues. V dropped 8 bases and J dropped 6; count of bases not matched to a gene: 13. CDR1 is SQVTM, CDR2 ANQGSEA, per germline. The CDR3 loop is CSSKKLQGDDTQYF. CDR3 bases: TGCAGCTCAAAGAAGTTACAGGGGGATGATACGCAGTATTTT.

This CDR3 is CASSLVGTGTYNEQFF. The CDR3 coding sequence is TGTGCCAGCAGCTTAGTTGGGACAGGGACCTACAATGAGCAGTTCTTC. The chain employs TRBV7-2 and TRBJ2-1; 9 bases line up with TRBD1. The germline V gene has CDR1 SGHTA and CDR2 FQGNSA. J gave up 2 bases and V 1 base, and 3 bases lay outside the gene matches. The CDR3 loop spans 16 amino acids.

V usage is TRBV6-5 and J usage is TRBJ2-2; D ambiguous. V lost 2 bases, J lost 7 bases, and 11 bases lay in between. The V gene's germline CDR1 is MNHEY and CDR2 SVGAGI. CDR3 length: 14 amino acids. DNA for the CDR3: TGTGCCAGCAGTTACCTTAGGGCGGTCGGGGAGCTGTTTTTT. Translation: CASSYLRAVGELFF.

This clonotype showed up just a few times. The CDR3: CASRPGRGQQETQYF. The CDR3 nucleotides read TGTGCCAGCAGGCCGGGGAGGGGGCAGCAAGAGACCCAGTACTTC. This chain links TRBV7-9 with TRBJ2-5; D tentatively fits TRBD1 or TRBD2 (7 bases each). Deletions cut 6 bases from V and 2 bases from J, with 16 bases between. The CDR3 totals 15 residues. Germline CDR1 and CDR2: SEHNR and FQNEAQ (reference sequence).

This clonotype came up a few times. This chain uses TRBV5-4 with TRBJ2-1; D might be TRBD2 (5 bases). CDR3 length: 16 amino acids. V lost 2 bases and J lost 7, with 19 bases in between. Looked up from germline, CDR1 is SGHNT and CDR2 is YYREEE (reference sequence). The CDR3 DNA sequence: TGTGCCAGCAGCTTTTCCATAGCGCCACTCCCGAATGAGCAGTTCTTC. Residues: CASSFSIAPLPNEQFF.

The chain carries TRBV6-5 and TRBJ2-7, with D perhaps matching TRBD1 (5 bases). Germline V gene data show CDR1 as MNHEY and CDR2 as SVGAGI. V was pared by 2 bases and J by 4 bases, with 9 bases between. CDR3 length: 13 residues. Here the CDR3 DNA reads TGTGCCAGCAGTTACCACGACAGTTACGAGCAGTACTTC. This sequence encodes CASSYHDSYEQYF.

This clonotype has just a few counts. This chain connects TRBV12-3 or TRBV12-4 to TRBJ1-2, with no clear D. The CDR3 totals 15 residues. V lost 6 bases to trimming and J lost 3 bases, with 17 bases between them. DNA of the CDR3: TGTGCCAGCAGCCAGCCCCCGGGCGACTACTATGGCTACACCTTC. Its protein product is CASSQPPGDYYGYTF.

In this sample, this clonotype turned up a few times. The gene calls are TRBV6-4 and TRBJ1-1; D perhaps matches TRBD1 (6 bases). Trimming left V 2 bases short and J 8 bases short, with 12 bases between. In germline, CDR1 is MRHNA, CDR2 SNTAGT. This CDR3 has 13 amino acids. This chain's CDR3 is CASSDRPGHEAFF. The CDR3 nucleotides are TGTGCCAGCAGTGACCGCCCGGGACACGAAGCTTTCTTT.

This clonotype has at least ten counts. The V and J genes are TRBV12-3 or TRBV12-4 and TRBJ2-3; no clear D gene. V lost 6 bases to trimming and J lost 6 bases, with 10 bases between them. This CDR3 is 12 amino acids long. DNA for the CDR3: TGTGCCAGCAGGCGACCTGGCGATACGCAGTATTTT. Amino acid sequence: CASRRPGDTQYF.

The sample holds a few counts of this clonotype. The V and J genes are TRBV5-4 and TRBJ1-4; TRBD1 matches 7 bases. The length of the CDR3 is 14 residues. J gave up 6 bases and V 1 base, and 3 bases lay outside the gene matches. Germline V gives CDR1 SGHNT, CDR2 YYREEE (reference sequence). In DNA form, the CDR3 reads TGTGCCAGCAGCTTGTGGCAGGGGGATGAAAAACTGTTTTTT. This codes for CASSLWQGDEKLFF.

V and J are TRBV9 and TRBJ2-5; D possibly corresponds to TRBD2 (6 bases). The length of the CDR3 is 13 residues. Trimming removed 1 base at V and 4 bases at J, with 8 bases between. Per the germline V gene, CDR1 is SGDLS and CDR2 is YYNGEE. CDR3 sequence (DNA): TGTGCCAGCAGCGTATATAGCGGAGAGACCCAGTACTTC. It encodes CASSVYSGETQYF.

This clonotype was seen many times. V and J are TRBV11-2 and TRBJ2-5; D remains ambiguous. The CDR3 has 14 residues. CDR1 is SGHAT, CDR2 FQNNGV, per germline. V dropped 2 bases and J dropped 4 bases, with 11 bases sitting between them. The CDR3 region has the DNA TGTGCCAGCAGCTTAATGAGGAAGAGAGAGACCCAGTACTTC. It codes for CASSLMRKRETQYF.

The CDR3 sequence is CASIPGRQTYEQYF. The CDR3 bases are TGTGCCAGCATTCCGGGGCGGCAAACCTACGAGCAGTACTTC. The V and J genes are TRBV10-3 and TRBJ2-7, with D tentatively TRBD1 or TRBD2 (5 bases each). Germline V gene lookup returns CDR1 ENHRY and CDR2 SYGVKD. V was clipped by 10 bases and J by 2 bases, with 18 bases between them. The CDR3 runs 14 residues.